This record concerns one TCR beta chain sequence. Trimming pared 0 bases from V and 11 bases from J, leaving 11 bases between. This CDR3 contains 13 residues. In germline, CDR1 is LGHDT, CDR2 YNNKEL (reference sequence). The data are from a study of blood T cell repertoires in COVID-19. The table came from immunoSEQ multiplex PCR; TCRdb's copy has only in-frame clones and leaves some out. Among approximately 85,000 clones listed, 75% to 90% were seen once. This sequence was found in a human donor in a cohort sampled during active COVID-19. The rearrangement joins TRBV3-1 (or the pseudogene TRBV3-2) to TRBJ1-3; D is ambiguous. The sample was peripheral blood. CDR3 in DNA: TGTGCCAGCAGCCAAGAGTCTGTCTGGCCCATATATTTT. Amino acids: CASSQESVWPIYF.